This TCR beta chain is from a study of OX40 agonist ivuxolimab in advanced cancers. Turning to the study itself: Averaging about 60 years in age, with a range of 23 to 79, the cohort was approximately 83% male. Partial responses were observed in three patients, of whom one had hepatocellular carcinoma and two had cutaneous melanoma.

Trimming cost V 3 bases and J 2 bases, with 10 bases left between them. The CDR3 totals 14 residues. Germline CDR1 and CDR2: SEHNR and FQNEAQ (reference sequence). Sampled blood was obtained at baseline, cycle 4 day 1, and cycle 7 day 1. Study outcomes and limitations: By week 6 at 0.1 to 3.0 mg/kg, blood CD4+ and CD8+ T cells had expanded clonally.

A word on this clone: Its antigen is not identified.

Assay: immunoSEQ multiplex PCR; the TCRdb copy retains only in-frame clones and omits some. The sample lists around 140,000 clones; about 92% were seen once. The material was CD4+ or CD8+ T cells sorted from blood, obtained in a trial of the OX40 agonist ivuxolimab. The rearrangement uses TRBV7-9 and TRBJ1-2; no definite D call. The receptor was isolated from an adult with an advanced solid tumor such as melanoma, head and neck, liver or kidney cancer. CDR3 in amino acids: CASSFRTANYGYTF. CDR3 DNA: TGTGCCAGCAGCTTCCGGACGGCGAACTATGGCTACACCTTC.